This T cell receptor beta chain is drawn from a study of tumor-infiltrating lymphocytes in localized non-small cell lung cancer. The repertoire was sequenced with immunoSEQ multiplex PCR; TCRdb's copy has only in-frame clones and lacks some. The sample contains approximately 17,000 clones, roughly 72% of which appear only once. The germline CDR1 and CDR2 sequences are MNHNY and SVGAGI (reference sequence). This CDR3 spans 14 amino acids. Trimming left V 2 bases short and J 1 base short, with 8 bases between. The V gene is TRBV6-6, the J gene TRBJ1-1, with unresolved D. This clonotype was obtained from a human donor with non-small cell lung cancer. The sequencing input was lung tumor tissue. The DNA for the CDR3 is TGTGCCAGCAGTTACGGGGTAAGGAACACTGAAGCTTTCTTT. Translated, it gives CASSYGVRNTEAFF.